This T cell receptor beta chain is drawn from a study of T-cell reconstitution after alpha-beta-depleted transplantation in children. This clonotype was seen many times. Its antigen remains unidentified. The CDR3 is 13 residues long. The ends were cut back, 8 bases at V and 0 bases at J, with 10 bases in the middle. A TCRbeta library incorporating unique molecular identifiers was prepared. TCRdb reprocessed the PCR reads with MiXCR, giving one entry per CDR3 protein. The sample lists about 170,000 distinct CDR3 sequences, approximately 12% occurring once. Study-level points and caveats: Expanded graft clones numbering several hundred reportedly gave rise to alpha-beta T cells about two months after transplant.

The clonotype was recovered from a boy aged 2-15 years with acute myeloid leukemia, due to receive a stem cell transplant. The chain carries TRBV12-3 or TRBV12-4 and TRBJ1-1, with D hard to call. The sample was PBMCs, taken before TCRalphabeta/CD19-depleted stem cell transplant. The CDR3 DNA follows: TGTGCCAGCCGGAACCCAATGAACACTGAAGCTTTCTTT. Translated: CASRNPMNTEAFF.